One sample yielded the 30 T cell receptor beta chains listed below, sequenced in a study of shared clonotypes between healthy human individuals. Generated by immunoSEQ multiplex PCR, the TCRdb table keeps only in-frame clones and is missing some. The profile shows about 2.1 million clones, roughly 95% of them singletons. CD45RO-negative, CCR7-selected cells formed the naive CD8 fraction, which excluded terminally differentiated effector memory CD45RA+ cells. Specimen: naive CD8+ T cells from PBMCs. The receptors here all came from a man in his late teens or twenties in good health. Some clones in this sample may be carry-over from other donors' samples.

The rearrangement uses TRBV11-2 and TRBJ2-1; no firm D call. The ends were cut back, 0 bases at V and 0 bases at J, with 15 bases in the middle. The germline gives CDR1 SGHAT, CDR2 FQNNGV. The CDR3 has 18 amino acids. CDR3 DNA sequence: TGTGCCAGCAGCTTAGATCTCGCAAGGGCCAGCTCCTACAATGAGCAGTTCTTC. Translated: CASSLDLARASSYNEQFF.

The chain has TRBV10-3 and TRBJ1-1; 9 nucleotides align to TRBD1. From germline, CDR1 is ENHRY and CDR2 SYGVKD. This CDR3 region has 17 residues. V trimming: 2 bases; J trimming: 5 bases; junction bases outside the gene matches: 12. As DNA, the CDR3 is TGTGCCATCAGTGAGACAGGGGGCGGACTCGGTGGGACTGAAGCTTTCTTT. Encoded protein: CAISETGGGLGGTEAFF.

This clone was seen once. The chain has TRBV25-1 and TRBJ2-3, with no clear D. The CDR3 extends over 13 amino acids. Per the germline V gene, CDR1 is MGHDK and CDR2 is SYGVNS. V lost 3 bases, J lost 4 bases, and 8 bases lay in between. The CDR3 DNA sequence: TGTGCCAGCAGTGATGTGAGCTCAGATACGCAGTATTTT. Its protein is CASSDVSSDTQYF.

A note on this clone: The DNA is omitted, as the CDR3 cannot be located on it reliably, and the CDR3 follows TCRdb's listing. The rearrangement joins TRBV28 to TRBJ1-2. The CDR3 comprises 14 residues, both ends counted. Looked up from germline, CDR1 is MDHEN and CDR2 is SYDVKM. The CDR3 region is CASSPLSGPLGYTF.

The chain carries TRBV7-2 and TRBJ2-7; 7 nucleotides agree with TRBD2. Germline V lookup: CDR1 SGHTA, CDR2 FQGNSA. Trimming at V came to 3 bases and at J to 3 bases, leaving 2 bases not matched to a gene. This CDR3 has 13 residues. Written as DNA, the CDR3 is TGTGCCAGCAGCTTCGGGGAGGGCTACGAGCAGTACTTC. As protein: CASSFGEGYEQYF. The whole variable domain, remainder taken from reference TRBV7-2 and TRBJ2-7, is GAGVSQSPSNKVTEKGKDVELRCDPISGHTALYWYRQSLGQGLEFLIYFQGNSAPDKSGLPSDRFSAERTGGSVSTLTIQRTQQEDSAVYLCASSFGEGYEQYFGPGTRLTVT.

The chain employs TRBV25-1 and TRBJ2-7; unclear D gene. V was pared by 5 bases and J by 4 bases, with 9 bases between. The CDR3 spans 12 residues. Germline V gene sequence: CDR1 MGHDK, CDR2 SYGVNS. This chain's CDR3 is CASSSTRYEQYF. In DNA, the CDR3 is TGTGCCAGCAGTTCTACGCGGTACGAGCAGTACTTC.

V and J are TRBV27 and TRBJ2-7; 9 nucleotides agree with TRBD2. With V trimmed by 1 base and J by 0 bases, 7 bases remained unmatched. The CDR3 extends over 17 amino acids. Germline CDR1 and CDR2: MNHEY and SMNVEV (reference sequence). CDR3 protein: CASSLLAASGISYEQYF. The DNA for the CDR3 is TGTGCCAGCAGTTTATTAGCGGCTAGCGGGATCTCCTACGAGCAGTACTTC.

The V call is TRBV5-6, the J call TRBJ2-2; no definite D call. In germline, CDR1 is SGHDT, CDR2 YYEEEE. CDR3 length: 16 amino acids. With 0 bases removed from V and 3 bases from J, the gap between germline ends came to 12 bases. CDR3 bases: TGTGCCAGCAGCTTGGGCGGCGCGGCCTACACCGGGGAGCTGTTTTTT. Translated, it gives CASSLGGAAYTGELFF.

Concerning this clone itself: At the DNA level, this CDR3 is encoded by other sequences in the same sample as well. J is TRBJ2-7 and V is TRBV27; 8 nucleotides align to TRBD1. Germline CDR1 and CDR2: MNHEY and SMNVEV (reference sequence). Losses at the gene ends were 3 bases for V and 4 bases for J; bases not matched to a gene: 5. The CDR3 length is 14 residues. The CDR3 region has the DNA TGTGCCAGCAGTTTCGGGACAGGCCTATACGAGCAGTACTTC. Its translation: CASSFGTGLYEQYF.

The chain recombines TRBV9 with TRBJ2-7; TRBD1 might be the D (7 bases). The CDR3 has 12 residues. V shed 5 bases and J shed 11 bases, with 17 bases lying between them. Germline V gene lookup returns CDR1 SGDLS and CDR2 YYNGEE. DNA of the CDR3: TGTGCCAGCAGTGGAGGGGGCGGTGAGGAGTACTTC. It yields the protein CASSGGGGEEYF. Using reference TRBV9 and TRBJ2-7 for the parts outside the CDR3, the full variable domain is DSGVTQTPKHLITATGQRVTLRCSPRSGDLSVYWYQQSLDQGLQFLIQYYNGEERAKGNILERFSAQQFPDLHSELNLSSLELGDSALYFCASSGGGGEEYFGPGTRLTVT.

The rearrangement joins TRBV27 to TRBJ2-3, with D perhaps TRBD2 (5 bases). CDR1 is MNHEY, CDR2 SMNVEV, per germline (reference sequence). The CDR3 has 17 residues. Deletions cut 4 bases from V and 4 bases from J, with 21 bases between. CDR3 bases: TGTGCCAGCAGTTGGGAGTCGGGCCCCTTGTCCCCAGATACGCAGTATTTT. Its translation: CASSWESGPLSPDTQYF.

V and J are TRBV14 and TRBJ1-2; D perhaps matches TRBD1 (5 bases). Trimming removed 1 base from V and 2 bases from J, with 8 bases in between. The germline gives CDR1 SGHDN, CDR2 FVKESK. This CDR3 is 14 amino acids long. DNA of the CDR3: TGTGCCAGCAGCCAAGGGGACGGGAACTATGGCTACACCTTC. This gives the protein CASSQGDGNYGYTF.

V gene TRBV9 combines with J gene TRBJ2-1, with D tentatively TRBD2 (7 bases). Trimming removed 2 bases at V and 0 bases at J, with 12 bases between. Per germline, CDR1 SGDLS and CDR2 YYNGEE. There are 16 residues in the CDR3. CDR3 amino acids: CASSVQGRDSYNEQFF. The CDR3 DNA is TGTGCCAGCAGCGTCCAGGGGAGGGACTCCTACAATGAGCAGTTCTTC.

The chain couples TRBV13 to TRBJ2-3; 11 nucleotides agree with TRBD2. The CDR3 loop spans 18 amino acids. The J segment lost 6 bases and the V segment lost 0 bases, leaving 11 bases of the junction unmatched. Germline V CDR1 and CDR2: PRHDT, FYEKMQ (reference sequence). The CDR3 sequence: CASSLGLALAGGQDTQYF. Written as DNA, the CDR3 is TGTGCCAGCAGCTTAGGCCTTGCTCTAGCGGGAGGTCAGGATACGCAGTATTTT.

The chain is built from TRBV28 and TRBJ2-5, with D uncertain. The V gene's germline CDR1 is MDHEN and CDR2 SYDVKM. V gave up 1 base and J gave up 2 bases, with 5 bases separating them. The CDR3 loop spans 13 amino acids. Here the CDR3 reads CASSLSDQETQYF. As DNA, the CDR3 is TGTGCCAGCAGTTTATCGGATCAAGAGACCCAGTACTTC.

This chain connects TRBV5-6 to TRBJ2-1; no clear D gene. CDR3 length: 13 amino acids. V gave up 8 bases and J gave up 12 bases, with 21 bases separating them. CDR1 and CDR2 (germline): SGHDT, YYEEEE. CDR3 sequence (DNA): TGTGCCAGTAAGGTGGGGTCGATGATAGGGCAGTTCTTC. This gives the protein CASKVGSMIGQFF. Filled out from reference TRBV5-6 and TRBJ2-1, the complete variable domain reads DAGVTQSPTHLIKTRGQQVTLRCSPKSGHDTVSWYQQALGQGPQFIFQYYEEEERQRGNFPDRFSGHQFPNYSSELNVNALLLGDSALYLCASKVGSMIGQFFGPGTRLTVL.

This chain links TRBV10-3 with TRBJ2-3; 9 positions match TRBD2. Per the germline V gene, CDR1 is ENHRY and CDR2 is SYGVKD. This CDR3 has 16 residues. V lost 6 bases and J lost 1; bases outside the gene matches: 8. The CDR3 region has the DNA TGTGCCATCAGGGGATTAGCGGGAGAGGGCACAGATACGCAGTATTTT. Translation gives CAIRGLAGEGTDTQYF.

This clone was seen only a few times. J is TRBJ1-1 and V is TRBV5-4; no definite D call. This CDR3 is built from 11 residues. V was cut by 7 bases and J by 1 base, with 5 bases left in between. The germline CDR1 and CDR2 sequences are SGHNT and YYREEE (reference sequence). CDR3 loop: CASVRNTEAFF. CDR3 DNA sequence: TGTGCCAGCGTGAGGAACACTGAAGCTTTCTTT.

The chain employs TRBV5-4 and TRBJ1-5; D is ambiguous. V was clipped by 7 bases and J by 1 base, with 9 bases between them. The CDR3 consists of 13 residues. Germline lookup yields CDR1 SGHNT and CDR2 YYREEE (reference sequence). The CDR3 sequence: CASLSQSNQPQHF. For the CDR3, the DNA is TGTGCCAGCCTTTCACAGAGCAATCAGCCCCAGCATTTT.

The chain is built from TRBV7-9 and TRBJ1-1; D is perhaps TRBD1 (5 bases). Germline CDR1 and CDR2: SEHNR and FQNEAQ (reference sequence). The CDR3 spans 15 residues. Trimming left V 1 base short and J 13 bases short, with 22 bases between. For the CDR3, the DNA is TGTGCCAGCAGCTTAGTCTTTTGGACACCCCAGGACGGTTTCTTT. Translated, it gives CASSLVFWTPQDGFF.

The chain links TRBV9 to TRBJ2-7; 10 nucleotides align to TRBD2. This CDR3 has 16 amino acids. Losses at the gene ends were 3 bases for V and 5 bases for J; bases not matched to a gene: 11. From germline, CDR1 is SGDLS and CDR2 YYNGEE. CDR3 DNA: TGTGCCAGCAGCGCCAACATAGCGGGAGGAAGGGACGAGCAGTACTTC. Translated: CASSANIAGGRDEQYF.

The chain carries TRBV19 and TRBJ1-5; D gene uncertain. The CDR3 consists of 15 residues. In germline, CDR1 is LNHDA, CDR2 SQIVND (reference sequence). Trimming took 3 bases from V and 5 from J, leaving 14 bases between them. CDR3 protein: CASSIMGQDHQPQHF. CDR3 nucleotide sequence: TGTGCCAGTAGTATTATGGGCCAGGACCATCAGCCCCAGCATTTT.

This rearrangement joins TRBV29-1 to TRBJ2-4; D tentatively fits TRBD1 or TRBD2 (5 bases each). Trimming removed 3 bases from V and 9 bases from J, with 24 bases in between. Germline lookup yields CDR1 SQVTM and CDR2 ANQGSEA. This CDR3 has 16 amino acids. The DNA of the CDR3 is TGCAGCGTTGAGGTTAACGGTGGGGGTAGGATAGGCATTCAGTACTTC. Translated: CSVEVNGGGRIGIQYF.

For the CDR3, the DNA is TGTGCCAGCAGTTACTTGGGGGCGCCCAGCTACGAGCAGTACTTC. Translation: CASSYLGAPSYEQYF. The chain recombines TRBV6-8 with TRBJ2-7; D is perhaps TRBD1 (6 bases). Germline V lookup: CDR1 MNHGY, CDR2 SAAAGT. V lost 1 base to trimming and J lost 3 bases, with 13 bases between them. The CDR3 runs to 15 residues.

The chain is built from TRBV5-1 and TRBJ2-1; D may be TRBD2 (6 bases). Trimming shortened V by 0 bases and J by 7 bases, and 14 bases separated the two germline ends. The CDR3 has 15 residues. CDR1 is SGHRS and CDR2 is YFSETQ in the germline V gene. The DNA for the CDR3 is TGCGCCAGCAGCTTGGGCCGGGGCGGGATGAATGAGCAGTTCTTC. Amino acids: CASSLGRGGMNEQFF. Complete variable domain (other parts from reference TRBV5-1 and TRBJ2-1): KAGVTQTPRYLIKTRGQQVTLSCSPISGHRSVSWYQQTPGQGLQFLFEYFSETQRNKGNFPGRFSGRQFSNSRSEMNVSTLELGDSALYLCASSLGRGGMNEQFFGPGTRLTVL.

The DNA for the CDR3 is TGTGCCAGCAGGACTACCGGGACAGGGGCCTACGAGCAGTACTTC. This sequence encodes CASRTTGTGAYEQYF. This sequence joins TRBV27 and TRBJ2-7, with TRBD1 identical over 10 bases. This CDR3 contains 15 residues. CDR1 is MNHEY, CDR2 SMNVEV, per germline (reference sequence). Trimming removed 6 bases from V and 2 bases from J; junction bases left unmatched: 7.

V is TRBV27 and J is TRBJ2-7; TRBD1 matches 7 bases. CDR1 is MNHEY and CDR2 is SMNVEV in the germline V gene (reference sequence). CDR3 size: 16 residues. Trimming took 5 bases from V and 0 from J; bases not matched to a gene: 10. The CDR3 loop reads CASSPNPGTVSYEQYF. CDR3 nucleotides: TGTGCCAGCAGTCCGAACCCCGGGACAGTCTCCTACGAGCAGTACTTC.

There are a few counts of this clone. V usage is TRBV5-4 and J usage is TRBJ2-7; possible D gene TRBD1, 6 bases. The germline V gene encodes CDR1 SGHNT and CDR2 YYREEE (reference sequence). The germline V and J ends were trimmed by 4 bases and 5 bases, with 13 bases remaining between them. This CDR3 region has 13 residues. CDR3 sequence: CASSTRGMNEQYF. CDR3 in DNA: TGTGCCAGCAGCACCAGGGGTATGAACGAGCAGTACTTC.

The chain has TRBV4-3 and TRBJ2-7, with D unclear. Trimming took 0 bases from V and 3 from J, leaving 9 bases between them. The CDR3 totals 14 residues. Germline V CDR1 and CDR2: LGHNA, YSLEER. CDR3 bases: TGCGCCAGCAGCCAAGATGTTACACTCTACGAGCAGTACTTC. Encoded protein: CASSQDVTLYEQYF.

This chain connects TRBV14 to TRBJ2-5; 8 nucleotides align to TRBD1. V was clipped by 0 bases and J by 5 bases; unmatched bases: 8. CDR3 size: 16 residues. Germline loops: CDR1 SGHDN, CDR2 FVKESK. CDR3 DNA sequence: TGTGCCAGCAGCCAAGAAGGGACAGGAGGATGGGAGACCCAGTACTTC. It encodes CASSQEGTGGWETQYF.